The TCR beta chain under discussion was sequenced for a study of PD-L1 blockade in urothelial cancer. Regarding the study as a whole: When pretreatment blood TCR clonality was below the median, it predicted better survival.

Data came from immunoSEQ multiplex PCR; TCRdb stores just in-frame clones and leaves some out. The sample lists some 89,000 clones; around 85% were seen once. Turning to this clone: What it binds is not known.

The sample's time point: pretreatment peripheral blood. Per patient, between 1 and 8 samples were collected at pretreatment and on-treatment time points. Germline V gives CDR1 MRHNA, CDR2 SNTAGT. CDR3 length: 15 residues. V trimming: 5 bases; J trimming: 4 bases; junction bases outside the gene matches: 9. This sequence originates from a man aged 60 to 75 with urothelial cancer. Source: PBMCs, taken around atezolizumab (anti-PD-L1) treatment. The chain uses TRBV6-4 and TRBJ2-3; TRBD2 matches 7 bases. The CDR3 protein is CASSSLPGGADTQYF. DNA for the CDR3: TGTGCCAGCAGTTCCTTACCGGGAGGCGCAGATACGCAGTATTTT.